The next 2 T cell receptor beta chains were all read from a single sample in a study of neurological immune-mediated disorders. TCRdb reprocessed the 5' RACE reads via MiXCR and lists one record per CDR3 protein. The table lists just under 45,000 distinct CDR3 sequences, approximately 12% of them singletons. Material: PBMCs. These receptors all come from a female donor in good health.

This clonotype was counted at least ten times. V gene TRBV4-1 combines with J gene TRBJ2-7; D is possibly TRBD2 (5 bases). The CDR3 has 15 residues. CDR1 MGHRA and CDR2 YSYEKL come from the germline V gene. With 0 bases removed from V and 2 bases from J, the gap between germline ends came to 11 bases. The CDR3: CASSQDPGITYEQYF. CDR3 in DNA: TGCGCCAGCAGCCAAGATCCGGGAATTACCTACGAGCAGTACTTC.

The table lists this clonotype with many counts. The CDR3 region is CAISEPRAADTQYF. CDR3 bases: TGTGCCATCAGTGAGCCTAGAGCCGCAGATACGCAGTATTTT. The chain combines TRBV10-3 with TRBJ2-3; D not certain. The germline V gene has CDR1 ENHRY and CDR2 SYGVKD. The germline V and J ends were trimmed by 2 bases and 4 bases, with 10 bases remaining between them. This CDR3 spans 14 amino acids.